The 10 T cell receptor beta chains below come from one sample, sequenced in a study of blood T cell repertoires in COVID-19. The protocol was immunoSEQ multiplex PCR, while the TCRdb copy is restricted to in-frame clones and leaves out a portion. The sample gives 250,000 or so clones, more than 75% of which show up once; less than 1.6% is in the top ten. Sequences were obtained from peripheral blood. The receptors shown here come from a woman between 40 and 50 years old who had recovered from COVID-19.

The chain couples TRBV2 to TRBJ1-1; 7 bases line up with TRBD1. The CDR3 contains 13 residues. Germline V CDR1 and CDR2: SNHLY, FYNNEI. Trimming at V came to 6 bases and at J to 3 bases, leaving 4 bases not matched to a gene. CDR3 protein: CASSTRGDTEAFF. In DNA, the CDR3 is TGTGCCAGCAGCACCAGGGGGGACACTGAAGCTTTCTTT. Supplemented by reference TRBV2 and TRBJ1-1, the full variable domain reads EPEVTQTPSHQVTQMGQEVILRCVPISNHLYFYWYRQILGQKVEFLVSFYNNEISEKSEIFDDQFSVERPDGSNFTLKIRSTKLEDSAMYFCASSTRGDTEAFFGQGTRLTVV.

The chain recombines TRBV5-6 with TRBJ1-1; 10 nucleotides match TRBD1. This CDR3 comprises 15 residues. Germline V gene data show CDR1 as SGHDT and CDR2 as YYEEEE. V lost 0 bases to trimming and J lost 3 bases; unmatched junction nucleotides: 2. DNA of the CDR3: TGTGCCAGCAGCTTGGGCGGGACAGGGGACACTGAAGCTTTCTTT. Translated, it gives CASSLGGTGDTEAFF.

This sequence joins TRBV5-1 and TRBJ2-5; 8 bases agree with TRBD2. Germline CDR1 and CDR2: SGHRS and YFSETQ. The CDR3 is 15 amino acids. Germline trimming cut 8 bases from V and 5 bases from J; bases unmatched to any gene: 14. The chain's CDR3 is CASRLRAGGRETQYF. As DNA, the CDR3 is TGCGCCAGTCGACTTCGGGCGGGGGGCCGGGAGACCCAGTACTTC.

The V call is TRBV6-5, the J call TRBJ1-1, with TRBD1 identical over 9 bases. The CDR3 sequence is 15 residues long. V lost 6 bases to trimming and J lost 4 bases; unmatched junction nucleotides: 9. Germline-derived CDR1 and CDR2 are MNHEY and SVGAGI. The CDR3 DNA reads as TGTGCCAGCAGGGGACAGGGAGCCGGGGGCACTGAAGCTTTCTTT. Encoded protein: CASRGQGAGGTEAFF.

The chain joins TRBV5-1 to TRBJ2-2; 7 bases are a match to TRBD2. V shed 4 bases and J 5 bases; nucleotides not matched to a gene: 8. CDR1 and CDR2 from the germline V gene are SGHRS and YFSETQ. This CDR3 contains 15 residues. The CDR3 loop reads CASSPGGGLTGELFF. In DNA form, the CDR3 reads TGCGCCAGCAGCCCGGGCGGGGGTTTAACCGGGGAGCTGTTTTTT.

This chain uses TRBV11-1 with TRBJ2-7; D may be TRBD1 (5 bases). V lost 2 bases and J 2 bases, leaving 10 bases between the germline ends. The germline V gene encodes CDR1 SGHAT and CDR2 FQDESV (reference sequence). This CDR3 spans 14 amino acids. The CDR3 loop is CASSLKGVPYEQYF. CDR3 DNA sequence: TGTGCCAGCAGCTTAAAAGGGGTTCCCTACGAGCAGTACTTC.

The chain employs TRBV21-1 and TRBJ1-1. TRBV21-1 is marked as a pseudogene. CDR3 length: 16 residues. CDR3 in amino acids: CASTKGTGRMNTEAFF. In nucleotides, the CDR3 is TGTGCCAGCACAAAGGGTACGGGGAGGATGAACACTGAAGCTTTCTTT.

The chain combines TRBV5-1 with TRBJ1-5; 10 nucleotides line up with TRBD1. CDR3 size: 18 residues. Germline loops: CDR1 SGHRS, CDR2 YFSETQ. Trimming at V came to 0 bases and at J to 1 base, leaving 7 bases not matched to a gene. The CDR3 loop reads CASSLGPLGQGSNQPQHF. CDR3 DNA sequence: TGCGCCAGCAGCTTGGGTCCATTGGGACAGGGGAGCAATCAGCCCCAGCATTTT. Variable domain in full (rest from reference TRBV5-1 and TRBJ1-5): KAGVTQTPRYLIKTRGQQVTLSCSPISGHRSVSWYQQTPGQGLQFLFEYFSETQRNKGNFPGRFSGRQFSNSRSEMNVSTLELGDSALYLCASSLGPLGQGSNQPQHFGDGTRLSIL.

V and J are TRBV19 and TRBJ1-1; 8 nucleotides match TRBD1. Germline V gene lookup returns CDR1 LNHDA and CDR2 SQIVND (reference sequence). The trim removed 3 bases at V and 11 bases at J, leaving 5 bases unmatched. The CDR3 is made up of 12 amino acids. The CDR3 here is CASSMDRVYAFF. The CDR3, as DNA: TGTGCCAGTAGTATGGACAGGGTGTATGCTTTCTTT.

The rearrangement joins TRBV13 to TRBJ2-3; 7 positions agree with TRBD2. CDR1 is PRHDT and CDR2 is FYEKMQ in the germline V gene (reference sequence). With V trimmed by 5 bases and J by 1 base, 6 bases remained unmatched. CDR3 size: 15 residues. The CDR3 DNA follows: TGTGCCAGCAGCCTAGTGGCGGGGGGCACAGATACGCAGTATTTT. Protein sequence: CASSLVAGGTDTQYF.